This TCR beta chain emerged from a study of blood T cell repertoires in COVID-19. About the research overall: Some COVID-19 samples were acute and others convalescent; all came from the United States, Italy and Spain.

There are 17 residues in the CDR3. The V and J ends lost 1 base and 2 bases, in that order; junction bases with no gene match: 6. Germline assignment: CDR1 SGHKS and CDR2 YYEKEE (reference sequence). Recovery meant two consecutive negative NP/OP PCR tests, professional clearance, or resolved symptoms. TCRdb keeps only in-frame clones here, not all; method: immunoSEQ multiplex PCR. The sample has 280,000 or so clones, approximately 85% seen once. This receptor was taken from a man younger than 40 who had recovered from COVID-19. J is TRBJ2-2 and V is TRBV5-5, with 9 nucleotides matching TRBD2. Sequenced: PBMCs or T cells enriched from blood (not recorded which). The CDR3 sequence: CASSLSLAGANTGELFF. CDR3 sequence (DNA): TGTGCCAGCAGCTTGTCACTAGCGGGCGCCAACACCGGGGAGCTGTTTTTT.